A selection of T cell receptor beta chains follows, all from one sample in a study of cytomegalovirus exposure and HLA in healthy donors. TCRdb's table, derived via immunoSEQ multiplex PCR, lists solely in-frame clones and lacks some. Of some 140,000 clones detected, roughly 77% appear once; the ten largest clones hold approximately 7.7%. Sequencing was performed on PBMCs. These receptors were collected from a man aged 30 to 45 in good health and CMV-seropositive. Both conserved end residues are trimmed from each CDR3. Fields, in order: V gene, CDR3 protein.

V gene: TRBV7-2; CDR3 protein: ASSLMGSQRETQY
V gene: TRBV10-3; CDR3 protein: AISPGLGYEQY
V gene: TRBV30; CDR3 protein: AWSRGGTEAF
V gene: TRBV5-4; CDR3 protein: ASSLVGENYGYT
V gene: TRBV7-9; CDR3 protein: ASRGGSYEQY
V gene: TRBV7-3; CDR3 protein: ASSLPGQASYNEQF
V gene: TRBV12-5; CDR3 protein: ASQGIADTQY
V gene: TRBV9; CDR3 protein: ASSRSGSNEKLF
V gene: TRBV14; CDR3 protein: ASSLGIAGAPYNEQF
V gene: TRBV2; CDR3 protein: ASSADRGMGQPQH
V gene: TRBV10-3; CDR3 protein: AISESTSGDEQY
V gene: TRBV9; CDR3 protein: ASSLQDSNQPQH
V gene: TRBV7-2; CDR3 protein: ASTVGTSFYEQY
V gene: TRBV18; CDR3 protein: ASSLAGGVNEQF
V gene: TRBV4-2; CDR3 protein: ASSQEVGTAYNEQF
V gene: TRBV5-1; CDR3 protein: ASSPGQGYEQF
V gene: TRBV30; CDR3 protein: AWSGDSREQY
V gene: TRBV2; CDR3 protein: ASIRDRGEKLF
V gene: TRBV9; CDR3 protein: ASSEGQTSGNTIY
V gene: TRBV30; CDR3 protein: ASSRTGAYEQY
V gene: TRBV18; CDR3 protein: ASSPPGPDTQY
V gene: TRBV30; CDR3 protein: AWSIRQGNTEAF
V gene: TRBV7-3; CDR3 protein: ARLGKPKYGYT
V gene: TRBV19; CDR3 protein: ASSSGPSRTDTQY
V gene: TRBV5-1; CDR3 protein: ASSLTRDRSTDTQY
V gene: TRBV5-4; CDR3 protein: ASRGWGGDNEQF
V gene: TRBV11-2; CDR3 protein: ASSLVRGLL
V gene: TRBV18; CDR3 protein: ASSPPVAGHEETQY
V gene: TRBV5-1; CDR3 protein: ASSSGRAGDEKLF
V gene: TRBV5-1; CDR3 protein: ASATEPYSNQPQH
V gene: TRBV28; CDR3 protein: ASKPQSGRLGEQY
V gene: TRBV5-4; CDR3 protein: ASSLGGQNSNQPQH
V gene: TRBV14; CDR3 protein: ASSFDRHTEAF
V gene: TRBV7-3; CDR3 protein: ASSPAPRETQY
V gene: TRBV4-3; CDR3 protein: ASSQEGLTYNEQF
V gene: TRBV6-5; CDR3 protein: ASSAQPSGSYEQY
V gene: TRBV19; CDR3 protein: ARRLHRGPINQPQH
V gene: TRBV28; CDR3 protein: ASSLTGGNSPLH
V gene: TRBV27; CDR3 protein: ASSLSGTGHEQY
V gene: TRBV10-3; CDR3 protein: AISGGGGINTEAF
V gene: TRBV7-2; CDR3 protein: ASSPRGLGTTEAF
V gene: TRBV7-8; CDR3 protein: ASSLEGDRDGNTIY
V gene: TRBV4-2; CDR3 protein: ASSQPRGGQTDTQY
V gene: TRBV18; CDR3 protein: ASSPGEGAYEQY
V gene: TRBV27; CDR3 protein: ASSWDSSPYEQY
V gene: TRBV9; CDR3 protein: ASSASLGERDEQY
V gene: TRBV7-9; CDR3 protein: ASSPRGGQRTGELF
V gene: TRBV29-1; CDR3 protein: SVGDREQF
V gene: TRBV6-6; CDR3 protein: ASSETGSGANVLT